This T cell receptor (beta chain) was retrieved from a study of blood T cell repertoires in COVID-19. Turning to the study itself: T cells, B-cell-depleted T cells, or PBMCs provided the cDNA or gDNA that served as material.

Germline lookup yields CDR1 LNHDA and CDR2 SQIVND (reference sequence). The CDR3 runs to 16 residues. Participants reported their clinical history, and cohort assignment relied on those reports. With regard to this clone: A junction end diverges from the germline sequence, so it may reflect a read error.

Authors' methods: Quantification of nucleated cells was approximated via reference gene primer amplification. Clones were read by immunoSEQ multiplex PCR, and TCRdb kept only the in-frame ones, dropping some. D and trimming were read from the DNA, whereas the V and J calls and clone size are those reported in that table. The sample lists roughly 360,000 clones; about four fifths were seen once. Sample: PBMCs or T cells enriched from blood (not recorded which). This chain connects TRBV19 to TRBJ2-3; 8 bases fit TRBD1. This sequence originates from a woman aged 45 to 65 who had recovered from COVID-19. The CDR3 nucleotides read TGTGCCAGTACTATATATGGGGACAGGCAATTAGATACGCAGTATTTT. As protein: CASTIYGDRQLDTQYF. Filled out from reference TRBV19 and TRBJ2-3, the complete variable domain reads DGGITQSPKYLFRKEGQNVTLSCEQNLNHDAMYWYRQDPGQGLRLIYYSQIVNDFQKGDIAEGYSVSREKKESFPLTVTSAQKNPTAFYLCASTIYGDRQLDTQYFGPGTRLTVL.